This T cell receptor beta chain appears in the sequencing data of a study of blood T cell repertoires in COVID-19. Turning to the study itself: Samples taken during acute and convalescent COVID-19 were collected in the United States, Italy and Spain.

Those who participated ranged in age from roughly 18 to 90 years and resided in 24 US areas. Participant-given clinical history determined each cohort assignment. In the source study's methods: Cell counts per sample came from amplifying reference gene primers. Assay used: immunoSEQ multiplex PCR; TCRdb lists only in-frame clones, some missing. That table supplies the V and J calls and clone size; D and trimming were determined from the DNA. The table records 200,000 or so clones, about 80% of them present only once. Sample: PBMCs or T cells enriched from blood (not recorded which). This TCR derives from a woman aged 40 to 50 with acute COVID-19.

The CDR3 is CASSLTTVRTEAFF. The CDR3, as DNA: TGTGCCAGCAGTTTAACGACAGTTAGGACTGAAGCTTTCTTT. The rearrangement joins TRBV6-5 to TRBJ1-1, with D perhaps matching TRBD1 (5 bases). V lost 4 bases and J lost 5, with 14 bases in between. This CDR3 is built from 14 residues. Germline V gene sequence: CDR1 MNHEY, CDR2 SVGAGI.